This T cell receptor (beta chain) came from a study of blood T cell repertoires in COVID-19. Trimming took 4 bases from V and 4 from J, leaving 10 bases between them. CDR1 SGHAT and CDR2 FQNNGV come from the germline V gene. The CDR3 totals 13 residues. The repertoire was sequenced with immunoSEQ multiplex PCR; TCRdb's copy has only in-frame clones and lacks some. The sample consists of around 250,000 clones, over 80% of them appearing once. This sequence joins TRBV11-2 and TRBJ1-2; D is unclear. The sequence came from a woman younger than 45 with acute COVID-19. The sequencing input was PBMCs or T cells enriched from blood (not recorded which). The CDR3 is CASSSGRTYGYTF. As DNA, the CDR3 is TGTGCCAGCAGCTCCGGGAGAACCTATGGCTACACCTTC.